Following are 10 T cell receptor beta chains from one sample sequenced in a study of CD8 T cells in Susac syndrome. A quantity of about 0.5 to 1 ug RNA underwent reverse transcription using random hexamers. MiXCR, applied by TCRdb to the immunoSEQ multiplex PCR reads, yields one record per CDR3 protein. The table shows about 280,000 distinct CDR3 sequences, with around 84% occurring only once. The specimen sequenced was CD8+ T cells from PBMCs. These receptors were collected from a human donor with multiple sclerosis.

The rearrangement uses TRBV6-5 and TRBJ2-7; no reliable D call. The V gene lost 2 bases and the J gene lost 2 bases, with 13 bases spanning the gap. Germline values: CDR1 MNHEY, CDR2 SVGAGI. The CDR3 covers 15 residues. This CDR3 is CASSYLSELTYEQYF. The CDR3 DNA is TGTGCCAGCAGTTACCTCTCGGAACTAACCTACGAGCAGTACTTC.

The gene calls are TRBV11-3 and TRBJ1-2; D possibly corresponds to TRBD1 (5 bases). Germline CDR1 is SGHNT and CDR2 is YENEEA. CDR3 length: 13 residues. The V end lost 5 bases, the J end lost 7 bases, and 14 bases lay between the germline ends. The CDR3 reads CASSAGGGAGYTF. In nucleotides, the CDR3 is TGTGCCAGCAGCGCCGGGGGTGGGGCTGGCTACACCTTC.

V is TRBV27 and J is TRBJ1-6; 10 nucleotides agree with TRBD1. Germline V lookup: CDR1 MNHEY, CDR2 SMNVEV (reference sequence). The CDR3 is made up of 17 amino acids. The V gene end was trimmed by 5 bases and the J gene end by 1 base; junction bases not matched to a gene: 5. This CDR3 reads CASSLDRGQSYNSPLHF. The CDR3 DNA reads TGTGCCAGCAGTCTCGACAGGGGGCAATCCTATAATTCACCCCTCCACTTT.

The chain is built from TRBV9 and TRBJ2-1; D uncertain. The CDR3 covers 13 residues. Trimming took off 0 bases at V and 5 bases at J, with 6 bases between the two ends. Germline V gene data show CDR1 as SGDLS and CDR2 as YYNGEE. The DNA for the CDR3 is TGTGCCAGCAGCGTAGTACCCCACAATGAGCAGTTCTTC. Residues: CASSVVPHNEQFF.

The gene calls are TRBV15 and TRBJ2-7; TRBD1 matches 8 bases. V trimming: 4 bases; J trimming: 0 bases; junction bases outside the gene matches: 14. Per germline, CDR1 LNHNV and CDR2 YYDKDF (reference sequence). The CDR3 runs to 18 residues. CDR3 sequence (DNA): TGTGCCACCAGCACCCCTTTCGCCGGGACAGGCTTCTCCTACGAGCAGTACTTC. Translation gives CATSTPFAGTGFSYEQYF.

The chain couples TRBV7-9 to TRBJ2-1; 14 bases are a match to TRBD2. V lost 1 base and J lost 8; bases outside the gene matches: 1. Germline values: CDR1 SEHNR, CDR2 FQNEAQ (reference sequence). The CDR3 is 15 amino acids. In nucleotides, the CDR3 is TGTGCCAGCAGCTTAGGGGGACTAGCGGGAGATGAGCAGTTCTTC. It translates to CASSLGGLAGDEQFF.

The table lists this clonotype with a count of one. The CDR3, as DNA: TGTGCCAGCAGTTTATCGTTCCCAGGGGGGTCCTACGAGCAGTACTTC. Its translation is CASSLSFPGGSYEQYF. V is TRBV27 and J is TRBJ2-7; TRBD1 might be the D (7 bases). Germline V lookup: CDR1 MNHEY, CDR2 SMNVEV (reference sequence). The CDR3 has 16 residues. V gave up 0 bases and J gave up 1 base, with 13 bases separating them.

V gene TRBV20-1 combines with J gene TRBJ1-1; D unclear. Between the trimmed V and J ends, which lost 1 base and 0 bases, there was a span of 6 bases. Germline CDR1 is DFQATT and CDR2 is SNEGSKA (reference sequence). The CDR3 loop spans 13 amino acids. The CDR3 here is CSARGHLNTEAFF. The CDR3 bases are TGCAGTGCTAGAGGACACTTGAACACTGAAGCTTTCTTT.

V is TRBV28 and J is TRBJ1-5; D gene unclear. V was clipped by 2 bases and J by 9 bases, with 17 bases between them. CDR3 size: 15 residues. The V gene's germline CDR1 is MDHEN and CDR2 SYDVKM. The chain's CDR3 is CASSLVEGGRWPQHF. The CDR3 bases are TGTGCCAGCAGTTTAGTTGAGGGAGGGAGATGGCCCCAGCATTTT.

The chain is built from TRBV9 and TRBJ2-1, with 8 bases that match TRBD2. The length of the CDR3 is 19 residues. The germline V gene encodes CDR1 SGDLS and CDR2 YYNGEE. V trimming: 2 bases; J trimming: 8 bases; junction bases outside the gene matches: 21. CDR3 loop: CASSVGGWREAHQSDEQFF. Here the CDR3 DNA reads TGTGCCAGCAGCGTGGGAGGTTGGCGGGAGGCCCACCAGAGCGATGAGCAGTTCTTC.